A selection of T cell receptor beta chains follows, all from one sample in a study of T cell responses to AZD1222 COVID-19 vaccine. TCRdb keeps only in-frame clones here, not all; method: immunoSEQ multiplex PCR. The sample records about 140,000 clones, over 85% being singletons. Sequenced here: peripheral blood, sampled on day 0 of AZD1222 vaccination. The receptors shown here come from an adult in good health. The CDR3 runs from the conserved cysteine through the conserved F or W. Fields, in order: J gene, V gene, D gene, CDR3 DNA, CDR3 protein. D genes are given only for firm matches.

TRBJ1-5 | TRBV7-8 | . | TGTGCCAGCAGCTTACGTCGAAGTATTGGGATTCAGCCCCAGCATTTT | CASSLRRSIGIQPQHF
TRBJ1-6 | TRBV4-2 | . | TGTGCCAGCAGCCAAGTGGGGGAATCACCCCTCCACTTT | CASSQVGESPLHF
TRBJ2-2 | TRBV7-3 | . | TGTGCCAGCAGCCGAGACCGGACGGACACCGGGGAGCTGTTTTTT | CASSRDRTDTGELFF
TRBJ2-1 | TRBV28 | . | TGTGCCAGCAGTTTCGATGGGGGGAGCTCCTACAATGAGCAGTTCTTC | CASSFDGGSSYNEQFF
TRBJ1-3 | TRBV2 | . | TGTGCCAGCCAAAGCTCGGGTCGGGGGCTGGGTGGAAACACCATATATTTT | CASQSSGRGLGGNTIYF
TRBJ1-2 | TRBV11-2 | . | TGTGCCAGCAGCTTAGGGACGTACTATGGCTACACCTTC | CASSLGTYYGYTF
TRBJ1-5 | TRBV10-3 | . | TGTGCCATCAGGGACGTTATAAGCAATCAGCCCCAGCATTTT | CAIRDVISNQPQHF
TRBJ2-5 | TRBV20-1 | . | TGCAGTGCTAGAGCTCAAGAGACCCAGTACTTC | CSARAQETQYF
TRBJ1-5 | TRBV28 | . | TGTGCCAGCAGTAACAGGGCGCATTCTCAGCCCCAGCATTTT | CASSNRAHSQPQHF
TRBJ1-2 | TRBV4-1 | . | TGCGCCAGCAGCCAAGAGAGAGCCCAGGAAACCAGCAGGGGATTCTATGGCTACACCTTC | CASSQERAQETSRGFYGYTF
TRBJ1-1 | TRBV6-2/TRBV6-3 | . | TGTGCCAGCAGTTATCTAACAGGCCACCGCAAGAACACTGAAGCTTTCTTT | CASSYLTGHRKNTEAFF
TRBJ1-1 | TRBV7-9 | . | TGTGCCAGCAGCAGCCCCCGAGGACGGGCGAACACTGAAGCTTTCTTT | CASSSPRGRANTEAFF
TRBJ1-1 | TRBV6-6 | . | TGTGCCATCGCTGGACAGCTCACTGAAGCTTTCTTT | CAIAGQLTEAFF